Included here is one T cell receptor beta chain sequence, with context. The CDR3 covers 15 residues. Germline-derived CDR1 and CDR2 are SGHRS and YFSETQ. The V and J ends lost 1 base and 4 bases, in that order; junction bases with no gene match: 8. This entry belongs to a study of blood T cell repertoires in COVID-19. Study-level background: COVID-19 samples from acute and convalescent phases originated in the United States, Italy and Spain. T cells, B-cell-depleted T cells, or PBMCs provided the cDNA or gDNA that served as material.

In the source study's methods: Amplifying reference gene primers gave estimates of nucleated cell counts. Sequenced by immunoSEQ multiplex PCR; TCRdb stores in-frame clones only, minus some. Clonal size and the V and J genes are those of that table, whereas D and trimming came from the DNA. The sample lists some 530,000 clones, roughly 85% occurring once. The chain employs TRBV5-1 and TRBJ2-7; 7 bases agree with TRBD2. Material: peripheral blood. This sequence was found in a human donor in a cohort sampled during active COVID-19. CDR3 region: CASSLPGLINYEQYF. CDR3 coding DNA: TGCGCCAGCAGCTTGCCGGGACTAATAAATTACGAGCAGTACTTC.